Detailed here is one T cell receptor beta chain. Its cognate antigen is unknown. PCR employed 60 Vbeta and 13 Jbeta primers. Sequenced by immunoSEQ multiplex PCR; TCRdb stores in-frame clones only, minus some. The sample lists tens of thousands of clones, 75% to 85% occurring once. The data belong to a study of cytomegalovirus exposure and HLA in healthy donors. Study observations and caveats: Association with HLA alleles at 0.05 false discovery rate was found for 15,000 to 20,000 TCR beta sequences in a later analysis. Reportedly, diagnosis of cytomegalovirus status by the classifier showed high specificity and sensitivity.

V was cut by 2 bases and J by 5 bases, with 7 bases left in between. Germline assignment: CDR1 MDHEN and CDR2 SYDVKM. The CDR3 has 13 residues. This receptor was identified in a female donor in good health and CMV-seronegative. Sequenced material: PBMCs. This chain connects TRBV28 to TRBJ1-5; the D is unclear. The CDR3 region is CASSLEEYQPQHF. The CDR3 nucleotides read TGTGCCAGCAGTTTAGAGGAGTATCAGCCCCAGCATTTT.